The T cell receptor (beta chain) under discussion was sequenced for a study of T cell changes during pregnancy in multiple sclerosis. V dropped 2 bases and J dropped 0 bases, with 8 bases sitting between them. CDR1 is SEHNR, CDR2 FQNEAQ, per germline (reference sequence). The CDR3 runs to 15 residues. Sequenced by immunoSEQ multiplex PCR; TCRdb stores in-frame clones only, minus some. This sample yields 58,000 or so clones, of which about 90% are seen a single time; about 2.3% belongs to the top ten. This TCR came from a female donor with multiple sclerosis, enrolled in a pregnancy study. The sequencing here drew on peripheral blood, taken in the first trimester of pregnancy. This sequence joins TRBV7-9 and TRBJ1-3; D perhaps matches TRBD1 (6 bases). CDR3 sequence (DNA): TGTGCCAGCAGCTTAAGACAGGCCTCTGGAAACACCATATATTTT. This gives the protein CASSLRQASGNTIYF.